This passage covers 24 T cell receptor beta chains from one sample sequenced in a study of post-analysis software for immune sequencing data. Findings and limits, study-wide: Relative to controls, patients had about 5 TRBV segments at higher frequency, with TRBV5-6, TRBV5-1 and TRBV20-1 among these.

cDNA libraries for TCR beta contained unique molecular identifiers. One entry per CDR3 protein results from TCRdb running MiXCR on the PCR reads. The sample records hundreds of thousands of distinct CDR3 sequences, roughly 50% being singletons. These receptors have no known antigen. The source material was blood. The receptors come from a girl aged 10 to 17 with multiple sclerosis.

This clonotype appeared once. V and J are TRBV7-2 and TRBJ1-1, with D hard to call. The CDR3 is made up of 13 amino acids. From germline, CDR1 is SGHTA and CDR2 FQGNSA. Between the trimmed V and J ends, which lost 4 bases and 5 bases, there was a span of 11 bases. The CDR3 region is CASSSKVETEAFF. Here the CDR3 DNA reads TGTGCCAGCAGCTCCAAGGTGGAAACTGAAGCTTTCTTT. The variable domain in full, completed from reference TRBV7-2 and TRBJ1-1, reads GAGVSQSPSNKVTEKGKDVELRCDPISGHTALYWYRQSLGQGLEFLIYFQGNSAPDKSGLPSDRFSAERTGGSVSTLTIQRTQQEDSAVYLCASSSKVETEAFFGQGTRLTVV.

This clonotype has just a few counts. The V gene is TRBV29-1, the J gene TRBJ2-1, with D uncertain. CDR3 length: 12 amino acids. V was shortened by 4 bases and J by 4 bases, with 8 bases between the two germline ends. Germline V CDR1 and CDR2: SQVTM, ANQGSEA. DNA for the CDR3: TGCAGCGTTGGGAACAGATACAATGAGCAGTTCTTC. Protein: CSVGNRYNEQFF.

The V and J genes are TRBV6-5 and TRBJ2-1; 7 bases align to TRBD1. With 3 bases clipped from V and 4 bases from J, the junction kept 6 bases outside the gene matches. Germline loops: CDR1 MNHEY, CDR2 SVGAGI. The CDR3 spans 15 residues. The CDR3 loop is CASSYGTADYNEQFF. The CDR3 bases are TGTGCCAGCAGTTATGGGACAGCAGATTACAATGAGCAGTTCTTC.

This sequence joins TRBV12-3 or TRBV12-4 and TRBJ2-7; the D gene is possibly TRBD2 (6 bases). The CDR3 spans 13 residues. The V gene lost 6 bases and the J gene lost 5 bases, with 14 bases spanning the gap. The CDR3, as DNA: TGTGCCAGCAGGCTTCAACAGCGGGACGAGCAGTACTTC. Translated, it gives CASRLQQRDEQYF.

This clonotype has a handful of counts. The rearrangement joins TRBV7-3 to TRBJ2-1, with TRBD2 matching 9 bases. Germline V lookup: CDR1 SGHTA, CDR2 FQGTGA. CDR3 length equals 16 residues. V shed 1 base, J shed 9 bases, and the junction held 10 bases outside the gene matches. The CDR3 bases are TGTGCCAGCAGCTTAAAGGGCGGGGGGGTGTCTCGTGAGCAGTTCTTC. Translated: CASSLKGGGVSREQFF. Supplemented by reference TRBV7-3 and TRBJ2-1, the full variable domain reads GAGVSQTPSNKVTEKGKYVELRCDPISGHTALYWYRQSLGQGPEFLIYFQGTGAADDSGLPNDRFFAVRPEGSVSTLKIQRTERGDSAVYLCASSLKGGGVSREQFFGPGTRLTVL.

At least ten counts were recorded for this clonotype. Germline is not matched at one junction end, which may reflect a read error. This sequence joins TRBV7-9 and TRBJ2-6; maybe TRBD1 (5 bases). This CDR3 region has 15 residues. Germline-derived CDR1 and CDR2 are SEHNR and FQNEAQ (reference sequence). The CDR3: CASSLAGTGANVLTF. The CDR3 region has the DNA TGCGCCAGCAGCTTGGCAGGGACTGGGGCCAACGTCCTGACTTTC.

V is TRBV27 and J is TRBJ2-1, with TRBD2 identical over 9 bases. CDR3 length: 16 residues. The junction had 11 bases not matched to a gene; V was cut back by 7 bases and J by 4 bases. CDR1 MNHEY and CDR2 SMNVEV come from the germline V gene (reference sequence). The CDR3 region has the DNA TGTGCCAGCACCTACGTCAGCGGGGGGTCTTACAATGAGCAGTTCTTC. This encodes CASTYVSGGSYNEQFF.

J is TRBJ2-5 and V is TRBV12-3 or TRBV12-4, with TRBD2 identical over 13 bases. The end of the DNA fits TRBJ2-7 better, so the J call may be wrong. The CDR3 totals 19 residues. DNA of the CDR3: TGTGCCAGCAGCCGACAGGTTCTCGGACTAGCGGGAGCGAGTGACGAGCAGTACTTC. Protein sequence: CASSRQVLGLAGASDEQYF.

Points on this clonotype: The conserved phenylalanine or tryptophan normally closing the CDR3 is absent here, so this likely arose from a read error. This chain uses TRBV25-1 with TRBJ2-1; 8 nucleotides line up with TRBD2. The germline gives CDR1 MGHDK, CDR2 SYGVNS. The CDR3 has 16 residues. Trimming removed 0 bases from V and 9 bases from J; junction bases left unmatched: 10. CDR3 region: CASSEYLGRARSEQFL. DNA of the CDR3: TGTGCCAGCAGTGAATATCTCGGGAGGGCCAGGAGTGAGCAGTTCTTA.

This clonotype appeared a few times. This chain links TRBV9 with TRBJ2-5; D unresolved. Trimming left V 0 bases short and J 5 bases short, with 11 bases between. This CDR3 has 14 amino acids. CDR1 SGDLS and CDR2 YYNGEE come from the germline V gene. CDR3 loop: CASSVDRTLETQYF. The CDR3 bases are TGTGCCAGCAGCGTAGACAGAACTTTGGAGACCCAGTACTTC. The complete variable domain, with remaining parts taken from reference TRBV9 and TRBJ2-5, reads DSGVTQTPKHLITATGQRVTLRCSPRSGDLSVYWYQQSLDQGLQFLIQYYNGEERAKGNILERFSAQQFPDLHSELNLSSLELGDSALYFCASSVDRTLETQYFGPGTRLLVL.

V usage is TRBV24-1 and J usage is TRBJ2-7; D possibly corresponds to TRBD1 (5 bases). Germline V gives CDR1 KGHDR, CDR2 SFDVKD. This CDR3 comprises 13 residues. The ends were cut back, 9 bases at V and 10 bases at J, with 21 bases in the middle. The CDR3 DNA sequence: TGTGCCACCGCGACAGCAGCTGGAGAGACTCAGTACTTC. It encodes CATATAAGETQYF.

CDR3 amino acids: CASRVGRGETQYF. CDR3 coding DNA: TGTGCCAGCAGAGTTGGCCGTGGGGAGACCCAGTACTTC. The chain has TRBV7-9 and TRBJ2-5; no firm D call. Deletions cut 6 bases from V and 5 bases from J, with 13 bases between. The CDR3 has 13 residues. Germline CDR1 reads SEHNR; CDR2 reads FQNEAQ (reference sequence).

V usage is TRBV7-3 and J usage is TRBJ2-5; D is perhaps TRBD2 (5 bases). The CDR3 runs 14 residues. Germline loops: CDR1 SGHTA, CDR2 FQGTGA. Trimming removed 2 bases at V and 5 bases at J, with 12 bases between. DNA of the CDR3: TGTGCCAGCAGCTTAGATGGGAGCCGGGAGACCCAGTACTTC. This sequence encodes CASSLDGSRETQYF.

The J gene is TRBJ2-5, the V gene TRBV7-2; 7 nucleotides agree with TRBD1. V was pared by 4 bases and J by 1 base, with 9 bases of the junction left unmatched. This CDR3 is built from 16 residues. Germline loops: CDR1 SGHTA, CDR2 FQGNSA. In DNA form, the CDR3 reads TGTGCCAGCAGCTCACCCGAGGACAGGACCCAAGAGACCCAGTACTTC. Amino acid sequence: CASSSPEDRTQETQYF.

Only a few counts were recorded for this clonotype. The V and J genes are TRBV2 and TRBJ2-1, with unresolved D. Trimming stripped 10 bases from V and 8 bases from J, with 15 bases between. The germline V gene has CDR1 SNHLY and CDR2 FYNNEI. This CDR3 has 12 residues. The chain's CDR3 is CAMSPPGDEQFF. CDR3 nucleotide sequence: TGTGCCATGTCTCCGCCTGGGGATGAGCAGTTCTTC.

The chain couples TRBV13 to TRBJ2-7; TRBD1 matches 8 bases. The CDR3 is made up of 12 amino acids. V gave up 2 bases and J gave up 8 bases; unmatched junction bases: 2. CDR1 PRHDT and CDR2 FYEKMQ come from the germline V gene (reference sequence). CDR3 sequence: CASSLSGGKQYF. The CDR3 DNA reads TGTGCCAGCAGCTTATCAGGGGGCAAGCAGTACTTC.

The rearrangement uses TRBV7-9 and TRBJ2-1; TRBD2 might be the D (6 bases). The CDR3 sequence is 17 residues long. Trimming removed 0 bases from V and 4 bases from J, with 16 bases in between. CDR1 SEHNR and CDR2 FQNEAQ come from the germline V gene (reference sequence). The chain's CDR3 is CASSLAPGGIAYNEQFF. The CDR3 DNA follows: TGTGCCAGCAGCTTAGCGCCAGGAGGGATTGCTTACAATGAGCAGTTCTTC.

The J gene is TRBJ2-3, the V gene TRBV10-3, with 8 bases that match TRBD2. The V gene end was trimmed by 4 bases and the J gene end by 8 bases; junction bases not matched to a gene: 5. The CDR3 is made up of 13 amino acids. In germline, CDR1 is ENHRY, CDR2 SYGVKD. CDR3 coding DNA: TGTGCCATCAGTGGTGCGGCGGGAGGTACGCAGTATTTT. Protein: CAISGAAGGTQYF.

The rearrangement links TRBV15 to TRBJ1-4, with D possibly TRBD1 on 6 matching bases. The V end was cut by 0 bases, the J end by 5 bases, with 10 bases between. Germline values: CDR1 LNHNV, CDR2 YYDKDF (reference sequence). The CDR3 has 15 amino acids. Here the CDR3 DNA reads TGTGCCACCAGCAGAGATCGGGGGGCAAATGAAAAACTGTTTTTT. This encodes CATSRDRGANEKLFF.

This clonotype was seen many times. The CDR3 nucleotides are TGTGCCAGCAGCCAAGTTTTGGGGGAAAATGGCTACACCTTC. This gives the protein CASSQVLGENGYTF. V gene TRBV3-1 combines with J gene TRBJ1-2, with D perhaps TRBD1 (5 bases). Germline CDR1 LGHDT, CDR2 YNNKEL (reference sequence). V shed 1 base and J shed 6 bases, with 12 bases lying between them. This CDR3 is 14 amino acids long. Based on the CDR3 plus reference TRBV3-1 and TRBJ1-2, the full variable domain is DTAVSQTPKYLVTQMGNDKSIKCEQNLGHDTMYWYKQDSKKFLKIMFSYNNKELIINETVPNRFSPKSPDKAHLNLHINSLELGDSAVYFCASSQVLGENGYTFGSGTRLTVV.

This chain connects TRBV20-1 to TRBJ2-4; D gene ambiguous. Trimming pared 3 bases from V and 0 bases from J, leaving 9 bases between. This CDR3 has 14 residues. Germline V CDR1 and CDR2: DFQATT, SNEGSKA (reference sequence). CDR3 DNA: TGCAGTGCTAGCCCTCAGTCAGCCAAAAACATTCAGTACTTC. Protein sequence: CSASPQSAKNIQYF.

Only a few counts were recorded for this clonotype. V and J are TRBV29-1 and TRBJ2-5; TRBD2 is a possible D gene (7 bases). Trimming stripped 5 bases from V and 5 bases from J, with 12 bases between. Germline-derived CDR1 and CDR2 are SQVTM and ANQGSEA. This CDR3 is 12 amino acids long. DNA for the CDR3: TGCAGCGTTTACAGGGAGGGGGAGACCCAGTACTTC. Amino acid sequence: CSVYREGETQYF.

The chain links TRBV2 to TRBJ2-7; no definite D call. Germline-derived CDR1 and CDR2 are SNHLY and FYNNEI. Trimming removed 7 bases from V and 1 base from J, with 8 bases in between. There are 12 residues in the CDR3. The CDR3 DNA reads as TGTGCCAGCAAAACTTCATCCTACGAGCAGTACTTC. Protein sequence: CASKTSSYEQYF. The complete variable domain, with remaining parts taken from reference TRBV2 and TRBJ2-7, reads EPEVTQTPSHQVTQMGQEVILRCVPISNHLYFYWYRQILGQKVEFLVSFYNNEISEKSEIFDDQFSVERPDGSNFTLKIRSTKLEDSAMYFCASKTSSYEQYFGPGTRLTVT.

The chain links TRBV20-1 to TRBJ2-3, with D perhaps TRBD2 (6 bases). In germline, CDR1 is DFQATT, CDR2 SNEGSKA (reference sequence). The CDR3 has 15 residues. In nucleotides, the CDR3 is TGCAGCCTGCAAAAGCCGGGAGTCCCCGCAGATACGCAGTATTTT. It yields the protein CSLQKPGVPADTQYF.